This T cell receptor beta chain was identified in a study of regulatory T cells in long-lasting Graves disease. In building TCR beta libraries, iRepertoire HTBI primers were used together with Arm-PCR of CDR3 regions. In the authors' methods: Looking across samples, the authors found approximately 60 TRBV and 13 to 15 TRBJ segments. One entry per CDR3 protein results from TCRdb running MiXCR on the multiplex PCR reads. The V and J calls shown here were made by TCRdb, not taken from the authors' results. The table has over 200,000 distinct CDR3 sequences, approximately 18% seen once. V lost 0 bases and J lost 0, with 9 bases in between. In germline, CDR1 is KGHSH, CDR2 LQKENI. This CDR3 comprises 15 residues. The sample's time point: newly diagnosed GD, antithyroid drugs for less than 3 months. With RNA extracted from PBMCs as input, the TCR library was made. This same sample was also taken into another study, of T cells in Graves' hyperthyroidism and ophthalmopathy. That paper states: Expanded thyroid clonotypes (above 0.001) were mostly also found in blood.

The chain couples TRBV18 to TRBJ2-7; TRBD1 might be the D (6 bases). The source of this sequence is a woman in her twenties or thirties with Graves disease. The material was peripheral blood mononuclear cells (PBMCs), obtained at new diagnosis, from a patient treated with antithyroid drugs. CDR3 loop: CASSPPWDNSYEQYF. Here the CDR3 DNA reads TGTGCCAGCTCACCACCCTGGGACAACTCCTACGAGCAGTACTTC.